The 25 T cell receptor beta chains below come from one sample, sequenced in a study of cytomegalovirus exposure and HLA in healthy donors (dated by TCRdb to 2016 to 2017). Library preparation was by the immunoSEQ multiplex PCR assay. The multiplex PCR relied on a mix of 60 forward primers for TCR Vbeta segments and 13 reverse primers for TCR Jbeta segments. Held by TCRdb, this immuneACCESS table contains in-frame sequences only and omits some clones. Under half of the omission traces to an unresolved V gene where checked; the cause of the rest is unknown. The table for this sample shows 200,000 to 250,000 clones. Roughly 0.98% of the sample is taken by the ten largest. The sample comprised PBMCs. These receptor sequences come from a woman aged 30 to 39 in good health and CMV-seropositive.

The chain recombines TRBV2 with TRBJ1-1, with 8 bases aligning to TRBD1. This CDR3 spans 16 amino acids. The J segment lost 0 bases and the V segment lost 7 bases, leaving 10 bases of the junction unmatched. Germline CDR1 and CDR2: SNHLY and FYNNEI. As DNA, the CDR3 is TGTGCCAGCACCAAGGACAGGGCGTGGGTGAACACTGAAGCTTTCTTT. Protein sequence: CASTKDRAWVNTEAFF.

This sequence joins TRBV5-6 and TRBJ2-7, with D perhaps TRBD2 (6 bases). The germline CDR1 and CDR2 sequences are SGHDT and YYEEEE. V was shortened by 1 base and J by 4 bases, with 18 bases between the two germline ends. This CDR3 contains 16 residues. CDR3 loop: CASSLQRVLSPYEQYF. The CDR3 DNA reads as TGTGCCAGCAGCTTGCAGCGGGTCCTCTCCCCTTACGAGCAGTACTTC.

The chain employs TRBV28 and TRBJ1-1; D is unclear. In germline, CDR1 is MDHEN, CDR2 SYDVKM. Trimming removed 5 bases at V and 1 base at J, with 11 bases between. The CDR3 is 14 amino acids. CDR3 residues: CASSRTTRNTEAFF. The CDR3 DNA sequence: TGTGCCAGCAGTCGGACTACCAGGAACACTGAAGCTTTCTTT.

The CDR3 loop reads CASSAGVSDTQYF. The CDR3 DNA follows: TGTGCCAGCAGTGCGGGGGTATCAGATACGCAGTATTTT. The chain uses TRBV2 and TRBJ2-3; a weak D match, TRBD2 (6 bases). Trimming took 4 bases from V and 4 from J, leaving 9 bases between them. Germline V gives CDR1 SNHLY, CDR2 FYNNEI. The CDR3 loop spans 13 amino acids.

The CDR3 spells CASSLGEATNEKLFF. DNA for the CDR3: TGTGCCAGCAGCTTGGGAGAGGCAACTAATGAAAAACTGTTTTTT. This chain connects TRBV5-8 to TRBJ1-4; D unresolved. V dropped 0 bases and J dropped 0 bases, with 6 bases sitting between them. Germline V CDR1 and CDR2: SGHTS, YDEGEE. CDR3 length: 15 residues.

This rearrangement joins TRBV15 to TRBJ2-3; 7 bases are shared with TRBD2. V shed 1 base and J 12 bases; nucleotides not matched to a gene: 4. The CDR3 loop spans 12 amino acids. Per germline, CDR1 LNHNV and CDR2 YYDKDF (reference sequence). The CDR3 DNA reads TGTGCCACCAGCAGAGGGGGGGGGTCTCAGTATTTT. Amino acids: CATSRGGGSQYF. Filled out from reference TRBV15 and TRBJ2-3, the complete variable domain reads DAMVIQNPRYQVTQFGKPVTLSCSQTLNHNVMYWYQQKSSQAPKLLFHYYDKDFNNEADTPDNFQSRRPNTSFCFLDIRSPGLGDTAMYLCATSRGGGSQYFGPGTRLTVL.

The chain carries TRBV11-2 and TRBJ1-1; D may be TRBD1 (5 bases). The CDR3 covers 15 residues. The germline V gene has CDR1 SGHAT and CDR2 FQNNGV. V was shortened by 5 bases and J by 4 bases, with 17 bases between the two germline ends. The CDR3 nucleotides are TGTGCCAGCAGCCCGCGACAGAAAGGGTTCACTGAAGCTTTCTTT. Its translation is CASSPRQKGFTEAFF.

This sequence joins TRBV7-9 and TRBJ2-5, with D maybe TRBD1 (6 bases). Germline lookup yields CDR1 SEHNR and CDR2 FQNEAQ (reference sequence). The CDR3 is 17 amino acids. V lost 5 bases to trimming and J lost 5 bases, with 24 bases between them. The CDR3 protein is CASSLTRGSVTPETQYF. The DNA of the CDR3 is TGTGCCAGCAGCCTGACCAGGGGTTCTGTTACCCCCGAGACCCAGTACTTC.

The chain uses TRBV27 and TRBJ1-2; TRBD1 aligns across 8 bases. The CDR3 is 14 residues long. The V segment lost 2 bases and the J segment 5 bases; nucleotides outside the gene matches: 4. Germline V gene sequence: CDR1 MNHEY, CDR2 SMNVEV (reference sequence). The CDR3 DNA reads TGTGCCAGCAGTTTAGGACAGGGAAGGTATGGCTACACCTTC. This sequence encodes CASSLGQGRYGYTF.

This rearrangement joins TRBV12-5 to TRBJ1-1, with a tentative D call TRBD1 (6 bases). CDR3 length equals 13 residues. Germline-derived CDR1 and CDR2 are LGHNT and FRNRAP. Trimming removed 8 bases from V and 4 bases from J, with 14 bases in between. The CDR3 DNA sequence: TGTGCTAGTCAGGGGTTGGGTTTCACTGAAGCTTTCTTT. It translates to CASQGLGFTEAFF.

The chain is built from TRBV7-2 and TRBJ1-1, with a weak D call TRBD1 (6 bases). CDR1 SGHTA and CDR2 FQGNSA come from the germline V gene. The CDR3 totals 14 residues. The ends were cut back, 0 bases at V and 6 bases at J, with 11 bases in the middle. CDR3 amino acids: CASSLAGTRAEAFF. The CDR3 DNA reads as TGTGCCAGCAGCTTAGCCGGGACAAGAGCTGAAGCTTTCTTT. The complete variable domain, with remaining parts taken from reference TRBV7-2 and TRBJ1-1, reads GAGVSQSPSNKVTEKGKDVELRCDPISGHTALYWYRQSLGQGLEFLIYFQGNSAPDKSGLPSDRFSAERTGGSVSTLTIQRTQQEDSAVYLCASSLAGTRAEAFFGQGTRLTVV.

This rearrangement joins TRBV5-1 to TRBJ1-1; tentatively, D is TRBD1 (6 bases). Germline lookup yields CDR1 SGHRS and CDR2 YFSETQ. V was trimmed by 0 bases and J by 4 bases, leaving 10 bases between them. This CDR3 has 14 residues. The CDR3 protein is CASSLVTGSTEAFF. The CDR3 DNA sequence: TGCGCCAGCAGCTTGGTAACAGGGAGCACTGAAGCTTTCTTT.

The rearrangement links TRBV9 to TRBJ1-2; D gene unclear. V shed 0 bases and J shed 4 bases, with 7 bases lying between them. The CDR3 runs 13 residues. CDR1 SGDLS and CDR2 YYNGEE come from the germline V gene. The CDR3 protein is CASSVDSLYGYTF. DNA of the CDR3: TGTGCCAGCAGCGTAGACAGCCTCTATGGCTACACCTTC.

The gene calls are TRBV9 and TRBJ2-2, with 11 positions matching TRBD2. The CDR3 has 15 amino acids. V lost 0 bases and J lost 9; bases outside the gene matches: 4. Germline V CDR1 and CDR2: SGDLS, YYNGEE. The CDR3 DNA sequence: TGTGCCAGCAGCGTAGTAGCGGGAGGGGTACGGGAGCTGTTTTTT. This sequence encodes CASSVVAGGVRELFF.

The CDR3 DNA sequence: TGTGCCATCAGTGGGCATTCGGGACAGGGGGTATACGAGCAGTACTTC. It yields the protein CAISGHSGQGVYEQYF. V is TRBV10-3 and J is TRBJ2-7, with 11 bases matching TRBD1. This CDR3 has 16 residues. CDR1 and CDR2 from the germline V gene are ENHRY and SYGVKD. J was trimmed by 4 bases and V by 4 bases; bases with no gene match: 9.

The chain joins TRBV19 to TRBJ1-1; TRBD1 aligns across 9 bases. V lost 6 bases to trimming and J lost 1 base; unmatched junction nucleotides: 3. Per germline, CDR1 LNHDA and CDR2 SQIVND (reference sequence). The CDR3 is made up of 14 amino acids. The CDR3 here is CASSWGQGNTEAFF. In nucleotides, the CDR3 is TGTGCCAGTAGCTGGGGACAGGGGAACACTGAAGCTTTCTTT.

The J gene is TRBJ1-1, the V gene TRBV7-2; 7 bases match TRBD1. The CDR3 spans 15 residues. CDR1 and CDR2 (germline): SGHTA, FQGNSA. The V gene end was trimmed by 4 bases and the J gene end by 11 bases; junction bases not matched to a gene: 16. DNA for the CDR3: TGTGCCAGCAGCTGGCGACAGGGTGAAGTGGGTTCGGCTTTCTTT. It yields the protein CASSWRQGEVGSAFF.

V usage is TRBV4-1 and J usage is TRBJ1-1; 8 nucleotides agree with TRBD1. This CDR3 region has 14 residues. The V gene end was trimmed by 0 bases and the J gene end by 11 bases; junction bases not matched to a gene: 8. CDR1 and CDR2 from the germline V gene are MGHRA and YSYEKL. Here the CDR3 reads CASSQDGQGRGAFF. The CDR3 DNA is TGCGCCAGCAGCCAAGACGGACAGGGCCGGGGGGCTTTCTTT.

This rearrangement joins TRBV2 to TRBJ1-1, with D maybe TRBD1 (6 bases). CDR1 SNHLY and CDR2 FYNNEI come from the germline V gene. V shed 6 bases and J shed 4 bases, with 12 bases lying between them. The CDR3 sequence is 13 residues long. For the CDR3, the DNA is TGTGCCAGCAGCCGGGGGGCCGGCACTGAAGCTTTCTTT. Translating gives CASSRGAGTEAFF.

The chain combines TRBV5-1 with TRBJ1-2; D possibly corresponds to TRBD1 (5 bases). The V and J ends lost 4 bases and 8 bases respectively, with 24 bases between them. The germline V gene encodes CDR1 SGHRS and CDR2 YFSETQ. There are 16 residues in the CDR3. This CDR3 is CASSPGRGDPSWGYTF. CDR3 coding DNA: TGCGCCAGCAGCCCTGGGCGGGGGGATCCAAGCTGGGGCTACACCTTC.

The CDR3 nucleotides read TGCGCCAGCAGCTTGGCATCAGGGGGGACCACTGAAGCTTTCTTT. Translation gives CASSLASGGTTEAFF. The chain combines TRBV5-1 with TRBJ1-1; 7 bases are shared with TRBD1. The CDR3 is 15 residues long. After removal of 0 bases from V and 4 bases from J, the junction contained 6 bases not matched to a gene. CDR1 is SGHRS, CDR2 YFSETQ, per germline.

V usage is TRBV5-4 and J usage is TRBJ1-2, with D tentatively TRBD1 (6 bases). CDR3 length: 13 amino acids. V was trimmed by 2 bases and J by 6 bases, leaving 11 bases between them. CDR1 is SGHNT, CDR2 YYREEE, per germline (reference sequence). In DNA, the CDR3 is TGTGCCAGCAGCTTTGGGAAGGGGGATGGCTACACCTTC. Amino acid sequence: CASSFGKGDGYTF. Together with reference TRBV5-4 and TRBJ1-2, the CDR3 gives the full variable domain: ETGVTQSPTHLIKTRGQQVTLRCSSQSGHNTVSWYQQALGQGPQFIFQYYREEENGRGNFPPRFSGLQFPNYSSELNVNALELDDSALYLCASSFGKGDGYTFGSGTRLTVV.

The rearrangement joins TRBV18 to TRBJ1-2; TRBD1 might be the D (6 bases). This CDR3 has 14 residues. Trimming pared 3 bases from V and 2 bases from J, leaving 10 bases between. Germline lookup yields CDR1 KGHSH and CDR2 LQKENI. The CDR3 bases are TGTGCCAGCTCACCTGCAGGGGAAAACTATGGCTACACCTTC. Translated: CASSPAGENYGYTF.

The V call is TRBV6-1, the J call TRBJ1-1; TRBD1 is a possible D gene (5 bases). CDR1 and CDR2 (germline): MNHNS, SASEGT. V gave up 3 bases and J gave up 4 bases, with 12 bases separating them. The CDR3 is 14 residues long. The CDR3 spells CASSDGGAITEAFF. For the CDR3, the DNA is TGTGCCAGCAGTGACGGAGGGGCTATCACTGAAGCTTTCTTT.

The V call is TRBV20-1, the J call TRBJ2-1; D is uncertain. The CDR3 extends over 11 amino acids. Trimming shortened V by 5 bases and J by 7 bases, and 9 bases separated the two germline ends. Germline assignment: CDR1 DFQATT and CDR2 SNEGSKA (reference sequence). The CDR3 spells CSAPDMNEQFF. For the CDR3, the DNA is TGCAGTGCTCCCGACATGAATGAGCAGTTCTTC.